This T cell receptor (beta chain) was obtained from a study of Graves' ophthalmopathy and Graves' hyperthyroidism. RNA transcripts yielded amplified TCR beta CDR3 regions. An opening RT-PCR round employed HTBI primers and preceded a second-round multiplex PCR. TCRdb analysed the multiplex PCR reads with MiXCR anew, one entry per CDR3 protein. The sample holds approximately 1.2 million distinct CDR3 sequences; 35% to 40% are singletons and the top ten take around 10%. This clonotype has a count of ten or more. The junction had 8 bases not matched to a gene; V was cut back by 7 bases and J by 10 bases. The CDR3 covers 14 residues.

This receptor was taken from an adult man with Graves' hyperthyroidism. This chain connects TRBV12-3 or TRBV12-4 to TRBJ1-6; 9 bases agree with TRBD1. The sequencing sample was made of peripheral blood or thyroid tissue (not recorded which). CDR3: CASNKQGAKSPLHF. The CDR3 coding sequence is TGTGCCAGCAATAAACAGGGGGCTAAATCACCCCTCCACTTT.